This TCR beta chain was found in a study of technical replicates of blood from a few donors. The assay was immunoSEQ multiplex PCR, and TCRdb's table has in-frame clones only and misses some. The data hold tens of thousands of clones, with around nine tenths observed a single time. The CDR3 covers 15 residues. V lost 3 bases and J lost 8; bases outside the gene matches: 6. From germline, CDR1 is SGHRS and CDR2 YFSETQ. Source material: PBMCs. The chain joins TRBV5-1 to TRBJ2-1; 12 positions agree with TRBD2. The TCR sequence derives from a human donor in good health. Some clones in this sample may be carry-over from other donors' samples. The CDR3 sequence: CASSSASGGADEQFF. The CDR3 region has the DNA TGCGCCAGCAGCTCCGCTAGCGGGGGGGCCGATGAGCAGTTCTTC.